This TCR beta chain was sequenced in a study of cytotoxic CD8 clonotypes in ibrutinib-treated CLL. Overall study: Response samples came after a median 12 months of treatment, range 6 to 36. Study-wide results and limits: Against age-matched healthy donors, baseline clonality ran higher and tracked circulating CD8+ T-cell counts. Few clonotypes were public, and these shrank or held steady under treatment.

Here immunoSEQ multiplex PCR was the method, and the copy in TCRdb shows in-frame clones only, minus some. The sample has roughly 200,000 clones; 72% are singletons. Worth noting for this clone: The antigen remains undetermined.

Germline V gene data show CDR1 as MNHEY and CDR2 as SVGAGI. Trimming cost V 2 bases and J 3 bases; bases outside gene matches: 4. The CDR3 length is 14 residues. The rearrangement uses TRBV6-5 and TRBJ2-7; 7 nucleotides agree with TRBD2. Material: PBMCs, obtained after 24 months of ibrutinib treatment. The TCR was taken from a human donor with chronic lymphocytic leukemia. Here the CDR3 reads CASSYIAGIYEQYF. CDR3 sequence (DNA): TGTGCCAGCAGTTACATAGCGGGCATCTACGAGCAGTACTTC.